This TCR beta chain was observed in a study of T cell responses to AZD1222 COVID-19 vaccine. This CDR3 has 16 residues. Germline V gene data show CDR1 as LGHDT and CDR2 as YNNKEL (reference sequence). V dropped 3 bases and J dropped 5; count of bases not matched to a gene: 4. Data came from immunoSEQ multiplex PCR; TCRdb stores just in-frame clones and leaves some out. The sample has 90,000 to 120,000 clones; roughly 90% are singletons. The sequencing used peripheral blood, collected on day 0 of AZD1222 vaccination. The rearrangement links TRBV3-1 (or the pseudogene TRBV3-2) to TRBJ2-2, with 12 nucleotides matching TRBD2. This receptor was obtained from an adult in good health. CDR3 nucleotides: TGTGCCAGCAGCCAGACTAGCGGGAGTAGAACCGGGGAGCTGTTTTTT. Translating gives CASSQTSGSRTGELFF.